The clone carrying this T cell receptor beta chain was detected a few times. What it binds is not known. This sample stems from a study of vaccination effects on CD4 cells after COVID-19. The CDR3 consists of 14 residues. Germline loops: CDR1 SGHNT, CDR2 YYREEE (reference sequence). J was trimmed by 5 bases and V by 5 bases; bases with no gene match: 7. The culture ran for approximately 9 days before CD4+ T cells were isolated. Each participant was administered two doses of either the BNT162b2 or the mRNA-1273 vaccine. Nucleocapsid antibody tests were negative, and the vaccine recipients had no prior SARS-CoV-2 infection. Measured with immunoSEQ multiplex PCR; TCRdb has only the in-frame clones, and not every one. Among fewer than 75,000 clones, approximately 72% were seen once, and the ten largest hold 3.5% to 5%. Study observations and caveats: Clones arising from infection and from vaccination showed marked clonal contraction late after vaccination.

The chain uses TRBV5-4 and TRBJ2-5; 9 bases match TRBD1. The source material was CD4+ T cells from PBMCs cultured without peptide, sampled after COVID-19 vaccination. The sequence was obtained from a human donor who received a COVID-19 vaccine. CDR3 DNA sequence: TGTGCCAGCAGATACGGACAGGGGCGGGAGACCCAGTACTTC. Translated: CASRYGQGRETQYF. Supplemented by reference TRBV5-4 and TRBJ2-5, the full variable domain reads ETGVTQSPTHLIKTRGQQVTLRCSSQSGHNTVSWYQQALGQGPQFIFQYYREEENGRGNFPPRFSGLQFPNYSSELNVNALELDDSALYLCASRYGQGRETQYFGPGTRLLVL.